Detailed here is one T cell receptor beta chain. The J segment lost 0 bases and the V segment lost 1 base, leaving 5 bases of the junction unmatched. The CDR3 has 16 amino acids. Germline V gene data show CDR1 as LNHDA and CDR2 as SQIVND (reference sequence). In the study's own analysis: Using reference gene primer amplification, nucleated cell counts were estimated. TCRdb keeps only in-frame clones here, not all; method: immunoSEQ multiplex PCR. Clone size and V and J calls were adopted from that table, with D and trimming inferred from the DNA. The sample includes about 180,000 clones, roughly 85% of them seen just once. The record originates from a study of blood T cell repertoires in COVID-19. Across the study: The United States, Italy and Spain provided the acute and convalescent COVID-19 samples.

Sequencing was performed on peripheral blood. This chain uses TRBV19 with TRBJ1-2; 7 nucleotides align to TRBD1. The clonotype comes from a man in his fifties with active or convalescent COVID-19. The CDR3 DNA follows: TGTGCCAGTAGTATAGTCCCGACAGGGTCTAACTATGGCTACACCTTC. Protein sequence: CASSIVPTGSNYGYTF.